This TCR beta chain was captured by sequencing in a study of cytomegalovirus exposure and HLA in healthy donors (dated by TCRdb to between 2016 and 2019). Concerning the study at large: An earlier analysis of several hundred of the donors reported 276 Gb of sequence data and about 120 million unique TCR beta sequences obtained from around 190 million T cells. Every discovery cohort repertoire had been produced on one sequencing platform. In addition to the first cohort of around 670 subjects, a separate validation cohort of approximately 120 different subjects was used. The study aimed to test whether signatures of past pathogen exposure could be identified by cataloging public T cell receptors. HLA typing covered class I and class II loci at four-digit resolution. Across under 500 genotyped donors of the cohort, an average of about 240,000 unique TCR beta nucleotide sequences per donor were sequenced, and about a sixth of those sequences were non-productive. High-throughput TCR immunosequencing, statistical association of individual TCRs with disease status, and machine learning were combined to predict cytomegalovirus infection status. The genetic ancestry cluster associated with self-reported Caucasian donors included about 84% of the 300 to 400 genotyped donors. The number of donors typed differed by locus, with about 629-630 for A, B, C, DRB1 and DQB1, roughly 550 for DQA1, 600 to 610 for DPA1, and approximately 470 for DPB1. To study patterns of TCR occurrence, a later analysis re-analyzed previously published TCR beta repertoires from just over 650 donors and added high-resolution HLA genotyping. Donor age, sex, ethnicity and CMV serostatus were compiled together with the repertoire data. Roughly 5 DR-DQ haplotypes were handled as single units for association and clustering because linkage in the cohort was strong. Genome-wide SNP genotypes for about 60% of the roughly 670 donors were used in a later genetic analysis, which treated that subset as a discovery cohort. In an earlier analysis of about 590 of the donors, high-throughput TCR beta sequencing was used to judge whether each TCR beta V gene segment behaved as functional or pseudogenic. About 310 gigabases of sequencing data and tens of millions of unique TCR sequences were included in an early release covering roughly 700 HLA-typed donors. In the later analysis, no new phenotypic data were used to find candidate immune exposures; instead, reliance was placed on TCR beta sequences and their occurrence across donors. Using immunosequencing, the study profiled T cell repertoires from 640 or so subjects and related those repertoires to cytomegalovirus serostatus. What the authors observed across the whole study: A further reported finding was that TCR beta sequences accurately predicted the HLA-A and HLA-B alleles for most subjects in the first cohort. Some 15 rarely observed V segments, including chromosome 9 orphons, were excluded from the earlier analysis of approximately 500 of the donors because counts were too low. Presence/absence analyses assumed roughly uniform sequencing depth across donors, an assumption that may not hold. In a later analysis, most CMV-associated TCR beta chains were found to appear HLA-restricted, with HLA associations seemingly driven largely by CMV exposure. A later analysis found that TCR association rates varied across HLA loci, with DRB1 alleles showing the most associated TCRs and HLA-C alleles the fewest. A later analysis associated around 16,000 TCR beta sequences with specific HLA alleles at a false discovery rate of 0.05. It was suggested by the authors that the approach could potentially be generalized to other disease states and immunological phenotypes. Across donors, most TCR sequences were observed very rarely, whereas some public TCRs were present in many individuals. Because HLA typing was unavailable for some donors at each locus, only the typed subset was used in association tests. The only immune exposure information available for the cohort was CMV serostatus. Strong co-occurrence of HLA alleles, especially DR and DQ, made assigning TCR associations to individual alleles difficult. Several of the top co-occurrence clusters appeared to be linked to parvovirus B19, influenza, CMV and Epstein-Barr virus, according to a later analysis. A few of the identified cytomegalovirus-associated TCR beta chains were confirmed in vitro to be specific for cytomegalovirus antigens. Some IMGT-functional V segments, including TRBV6-2 and TRBV6-3, could not be distinguished by the 87-base-pair reads and were therefore excluded. Linkage disequilibrium might explain the correlated functional status among segregating V segments, but an unknown experimental factor could not be excluded. The classifier was reported to diagnose cytomegalovirus status with high specificity and sensitivity in both the original and validation cohorts. In the study, around 160 TCR beta chains were listed as associated with cytomegalovirus. An earlier analysis of approximately 570 of the donors showed that most TCR beta V segments appeared in productive rearrangements either about 87% or about 30% of the time, which broadly matched IMGT annotations. In a later analysis, HLA-associated TCR beta chains showed more clonal expansion and lower generation probabilities than non-associated chains that were equally common. A cluster of highly shared sequence variants was judged likely to be a technical artifact of the sequencing pipeline. In a later genetic analysis, a missense DCLRE1C variant was associated with V-gene and J-gene trimming of TCR beta chains, and the association was replicated in an independent cohort. According to a later genetic analysis, donors in an Asian-associated ancestry cluster had fewer N-insertions in productive TCRs than the approximately 710-donor mean. Only TCR beta chains were sequenced in this cohort, and the absence of alpha or paired-chain data limited detectable features.

The receptor library was made with the immunoSEQ multiplex PCR assay. For the multiplex PCR, a mixture combining 60 forward primers for TCR Vbeta segments and 13 reverse primers for TCR Jbeta segments was used. A multiplex PCR assay on genomic DNA amplified the CDR3 region of rearranged TCR beta genes. Amplified TCR beta libraries were sequenced as 87-base-pair reads on the Illumina HiSeq System. Turning to the authors' computational methods: A later analysis tallied roughly 78 million unique TCR beta chains across the 666 repertoires, and roughly 11 million of those chains were shared by two or more donors. Raw reads were error-corrected and collapsed into unique sequences by a nearest-neighbor algorithm in which closely related sequences were merged to remove PCR and sequencing errors. To assign V, D and J gene segments, CDR3 sequences were aligned to IMGT reference sequences. For a sequence to be retained, a match of at least six nucleotides was required to both a V gene segment and a J gene segment. A rearrangement was called productive if the CDR3 had no stop codons and remained in frame with V and J, and every other rearrangement was called non-productive. Following IMGT convention, CDR3 was defined as the stretch from the second conserved V-encoded cysteine up to the conserved J-encoded phenylalanine. The earlier analysis of about 560 of the donors excluded any sequence lacking an unambiguous match to a single V gene segment. An earlier analysis of 450 to 650 of the donors called V segments functional above 56.7% productive rearrangements and segregating when the between-donor standard deviation exceeded 5%. A statistical classification framework was built for diagnosing cytomegalovirus status from the catalog of TCR beta chain sequences. V and J gene assignment, in a later analysis, came from comparing TCR nucleotide sequences with IMGT/GENE-DB human TR gene sequences. A later analysis assigned CDR3 sequences and most-parsimonious VDJ recombination scenarios with the TCRdist pipeline. A later analysis defined each TCR beta chain by its CDR3 amino acid sequence plus V-gene family, and excluded reads lacking a unique V-gene family. In a later analysis, around 650 highly shared, low-generation-probability nucleotide sequences were removed to address suspected cross-contamination and a sequencing artifact. A later analysis calculated a clonal expansion index for each public chain from normalized within-repertoire ranks of inferred template counts. A later analysis computed generation probabilities with a VDJ recombination model fitted to out-of-frame rearrangements, and checked the results against IGoR. In a later analysis, hypergeometric tests were used to score TCR-TCR, TCR-HLA and TCR-CMV co-occurrence, with a repertoire-size bias correction applied to TCR pairs. In a later analysis, false discovery rates were estimated by permuting HLA or CMV assignments 20 times. In a later analysis, co-occurring TCRs were grouped using DBSCAN, with TCRdist sequence similarity added in when clustering inside HLA-allele-positive subsets. Repertoires with fewer than 30,000 or more than 120,000 public chains, plus five repertoires with anomalous nucleotide sharing, were excluded from co-occurrence clustering. TCRdb carries this immuneACCESS record with in-frame sequences only. Its versions omit some clonotypes, under half of them owing to an unresolved V gene in the studies checked, with the rest unexplained. V, J and clone size derive from that table, while D and trimming were established from the DNA sequence. The sample table shows under 200,000 clones, and roughly 76% are seen once. The ten largest account for about 1.3% of the sample.

The cohort comprised fewer than 750 healthy bone marrow donors. Cohort members were all nominally healthy when sampled, although unrecorded immune exposures were likely present. The donor tested CMV seronegative, placing the donor among the 300 to 400 seronegative members of the cohort. Each donor provided a peripheral blood sample, and peripheral blood mononuclear cells were used for TCR beta sequencing. Genomic DNA extraction from the blood cell samples was performed with the Qiagen DNeasy Blood Extraction Kit. Notes on this clone: Its cognate antigen has yet to be identified. Base qualities are not at hand, and no much larger clone is one base apart.

As encoded in the germline V gene, CDR1 is LGHNA while CDR2 is YSLEER. At the junction V is shortened by 3 bases and J by 3 bases, with 14 bases in between. Its CDR3 holds 16 amino acids, cysteine through phenylalanine. Here the CDR3 DNA is all that survives: 48 bases in frame from base 1. This clonotype was obtained from a man in his 60s in good health and CMV-seronegative. Sequenced: PBMCs. The chain uses TRBV4-3 and TRBJ2-2, with no reliable assignment of the D segment. In nucleotides, the sequence is TGCGCCAGCAGCCAGAGGAACCTACCGCACACCGGGGAGCTGTTTTTT. The resulting protein is CASSQRNLPHTGELFF.